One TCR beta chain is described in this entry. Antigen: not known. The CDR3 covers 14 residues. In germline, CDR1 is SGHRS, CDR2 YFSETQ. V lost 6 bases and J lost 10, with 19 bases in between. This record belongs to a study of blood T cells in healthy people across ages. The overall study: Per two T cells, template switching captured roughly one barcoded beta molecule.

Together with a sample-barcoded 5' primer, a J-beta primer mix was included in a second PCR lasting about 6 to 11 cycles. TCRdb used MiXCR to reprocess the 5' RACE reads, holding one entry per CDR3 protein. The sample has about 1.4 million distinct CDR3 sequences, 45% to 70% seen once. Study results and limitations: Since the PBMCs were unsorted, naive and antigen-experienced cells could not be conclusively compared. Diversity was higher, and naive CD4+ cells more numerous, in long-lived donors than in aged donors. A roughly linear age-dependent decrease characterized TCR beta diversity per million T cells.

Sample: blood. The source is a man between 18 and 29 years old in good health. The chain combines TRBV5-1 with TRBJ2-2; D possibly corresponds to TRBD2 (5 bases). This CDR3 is CASTEDFLVEELFF. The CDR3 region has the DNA TGCGCCAGCACTGAGGACTTCCTGGTCGAGGAGCTGTTTTTT.